The 2 T cell receptor beta chains given below trace back to one sample, sequenced in a study of T cell responses to AZD1222 COVID-19 vaccine. Profiled with immunoSEQ multiplex PCR; TCRdb holds only in-frame clones, not every one. The table includes some 200,000 clones, approximately 95% detected once. Here the sequenced sample was peripheral blood, taken on day 0 of AZD1222 vaccination. The origin of the receptors is an adult in good health.

The CDR3 loop reads CASSYMTAGVAIREQFF. The CDR3 DNA sequence: TGTGCCAGCAGCTATATGACCGCTGGGGTAGCGATCCGGGAGCAGTTCTTC. The chain employs TRBV7-2 and TRBJ2-1; TRBD2 is a possible D gene (5 bases). Trimming removed 4 bases from V and 10 bases from J, with 26 bases in between. CDR3 length equals 17 residues. Per the germline V gene, CDR1 is SGHTA and CDR2 is FQGNSA.

This rearrangement joins TRBV2 to TRBJ1-2; D perhaps matches TRBD1 (6 bases). CDR3 size: 13 residues. Trimming pared 9 bases from V and 6 bases from J, leaving 17 bases between. In germline, CDR1 is SNHLY, CDR2 FYNNEI. The CDR3 sequence: CARRQAGLHGYTF. The CDR3 DNA is TGTGCCAGACGACAGGCGGGTTTGCATGGCTACACCTTC.